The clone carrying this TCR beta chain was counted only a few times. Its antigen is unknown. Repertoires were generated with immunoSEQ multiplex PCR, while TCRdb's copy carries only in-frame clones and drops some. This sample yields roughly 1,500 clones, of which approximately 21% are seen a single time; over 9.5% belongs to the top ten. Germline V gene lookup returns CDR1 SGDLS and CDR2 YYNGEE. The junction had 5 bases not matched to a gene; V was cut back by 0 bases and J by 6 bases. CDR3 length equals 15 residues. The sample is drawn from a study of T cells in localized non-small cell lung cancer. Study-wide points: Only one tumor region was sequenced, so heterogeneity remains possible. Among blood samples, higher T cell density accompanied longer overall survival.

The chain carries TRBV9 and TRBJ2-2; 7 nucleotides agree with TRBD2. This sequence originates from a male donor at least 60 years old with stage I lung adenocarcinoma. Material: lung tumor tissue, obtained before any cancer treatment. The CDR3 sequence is CASSVALGGAGELFF. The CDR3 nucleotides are TGTGCCAGCAGCGTAGCTCTGGGAGGGGCCGGGGAGCTGTTTTTT.